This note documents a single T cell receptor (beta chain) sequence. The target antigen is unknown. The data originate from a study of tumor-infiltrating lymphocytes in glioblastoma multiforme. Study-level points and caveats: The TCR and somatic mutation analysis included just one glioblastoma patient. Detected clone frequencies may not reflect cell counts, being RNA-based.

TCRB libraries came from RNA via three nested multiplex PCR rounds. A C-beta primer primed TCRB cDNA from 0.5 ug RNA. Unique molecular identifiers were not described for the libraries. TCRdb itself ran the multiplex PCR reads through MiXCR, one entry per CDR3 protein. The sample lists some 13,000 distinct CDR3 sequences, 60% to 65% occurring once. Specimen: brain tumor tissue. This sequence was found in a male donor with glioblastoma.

The CDR3 sequence: CSAWGGQGFEQYF. The DNA of the CDR3 is TGCAGTGCCTGGGGCGGACAGGGTTTCGAGCAGTACTTC. This chain joins TRBV20-1 and TRBJ2-7; 8 positions match TRBD1. This CDR3 contains 13 residues. The V gene end was trimmed by 6 bases and the J gene end by 6 bases; junction bases not matched to a gene: 10. Germline V lookup: CDR1 DFQATT, CDR2 SNEGSKA (reference sequence).